This is a list of T cell receptor beta chains from one sample in a study of shared clonotypes between healthy human individuals. Produced via immunoSEQ multiplex PCR; TCRdb's table is partial and in-frame only. Among around 690,000 clones listed, less than 95% were seen once. The sample consisted of memory CD8+ T cells from PBMCs. The origin of the receptors is a man younger than 35 in good health. Some clones in this sample may be carry-over from other donors' samples. The CDR3 runs from the conserved cysteine through the conserved F or W. D genes are given only for firm matches. Clone size is given for some rows only: seen once, a few or many times, or a class if the clone is expanded.

>TRBJ2-7|NA|TRBV6-1|14|NA
TGTGCCAGCAGTGAAGGGACCATTCCCTACGAGCAGTACTTC
CASSEGTIPYEQYF
>TRBJ2-3|NA|TRBV7-9|17|NA
TGTGCCAGCAGCCAAGACCTCGGCGGGCGGGGAACAGATACGCAGTATTTT
CASSQDLGGRGTDTQYF
>TRBJ2-1|NA|TRBV27|12|NA
TGTGCCAGCAGTCCGAGCCGGAATGAGCAGTTCTTC
CASSPSRNEQFF
>TRBJ2-1|NA|TRBV7-9|13|once
TGTGCCAGCTTCCCCCCTGGGGTCAGTGAGCAGTTCTTC
CASFPPGVSEQFF
>TRBJ2-7|TRBD2|TRBV9|15|NA
TGTGCCAGCAGCAAGGAGGCTAGCGGGGTCTACGAGCAGTACTTC
CASSKEASGVYEQYF
>TRBJ1-2|NA|TRBV5-6|15|NA
TGTGCCAGCAGCTTCCCGACAGGAGAGAACTATGGCTACACCTTC
CASSFPTGENYGYTF
>TRBJ1-1|NA|TRBV7-9|12|few
TGTGCCAGCAGCACAACAGGGACTGAAGCTTTCTTT
CASSTTGTEAFF
>TRBJ2-7|TRBD1|TRBV5-1|15|NA
TGCGCCAGCAGCTTGGACAGGGGGCCCCTCTACGAGCAGTACTTC
CASSLDRGPLYEQYF
>TRBJ1-6|TRBD1|TRBV29-1|13|NA
TGCAGCGCCAGGACAGGGGAGTCTTCACCCCTCCACTTT
CSARTGESSPLHF
>TRBJ2-7|NA|TRBV7-9|12|NA
TGTGCCAGCAGCCCACCATTCGACGAGCAGTACTTC
CASSPPFDEQYF
>TRBJ1-1|NA|TRBV6-1|16|NA
TGTGCCAGCAGTGTCGGACTCCGACTTAGGGGTACTGAAGCTTTCTTT
CASSVGLRLRGTEAFF
>TRBJ2-1|NA|TRBV29-1|15|NA
TGCAGCGTCGAGGCCCCAGGGGACTACTACAATGAGCAGTTCTTC
CSVEAPGDYYNEQFF
>TRBJ1-1|NA|TRBV9|13|few
TGTGCCAGCAGCGTCTCCGGGAACACTGAAGCTTTCTTT
CASSVSGNTEAFF
>TRBJ2-1|NA|TRBV7-8|13|NA
TGTGCCAGCAGCTCGGTGCCGGGGACTGAGCAGTTCTTC
CASSSVPGTEQFF
>TRBJ2-1|NA|TRBV2|11|NA
TGTGCCAGTCGGAAAGGTAGTGAGCAGTTCTTC
CASRKGSEQFF
>TRBJ2-3|NA|TRBV27|13|NA
TGTGCCAGCAGTTCCCCTAGCACAGATACGCAGTATTTT
CASSSPSTDTQYF
>TRBJ2-7|NA|TRBV4-2|17|NA
TGTGCCAGCAGCCAAGATTGGGGACCCAGGAGGGCCTACGAGCAGTACTTC
CASSQDWGPRRAYEQYF
>TRBJ2-1|TRBD2|TRBV9|15|once
TGTGCCAGCAGCGCCGCCGGGACTAAATTCGGGGAGCAGTTCTTC
CASSAAGTKFGEQFF